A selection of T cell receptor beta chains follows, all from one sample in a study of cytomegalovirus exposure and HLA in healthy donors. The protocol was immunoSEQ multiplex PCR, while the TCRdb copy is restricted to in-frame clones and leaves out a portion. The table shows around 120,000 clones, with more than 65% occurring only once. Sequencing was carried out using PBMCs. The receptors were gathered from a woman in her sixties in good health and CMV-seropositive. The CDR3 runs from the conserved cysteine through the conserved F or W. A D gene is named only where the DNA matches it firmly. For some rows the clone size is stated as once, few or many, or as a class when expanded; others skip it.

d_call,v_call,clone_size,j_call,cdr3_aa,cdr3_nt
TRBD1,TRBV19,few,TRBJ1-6,CASSIQGQGNSPLHF,TGTGCCAGTAGTATACAGGGACAGGGCAATTCACCCCTCCACTTT
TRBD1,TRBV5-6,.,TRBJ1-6,CASSLAPGQRASPLHF,TGTGCCAGCAGCTTAGCTCCGGGACAGAGAGCTTCACCCCTCCACTTT
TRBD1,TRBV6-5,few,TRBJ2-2,CASSYQGVTGELFF,TGTGCCAGCAGTTATCAGGGGGTCACCGGGGAGCTGTTTTTT
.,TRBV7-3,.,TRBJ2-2,CASSLISGAVGELFF,TGTGCCAGCAGCTTAATTTCAGGGGCGGTTGGGGAGCTGTTTTTT
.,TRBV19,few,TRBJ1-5,CASSMGRRLSNQPQHF,TGTGCCAGTAGTATGGGGAGACGGCTAAGCAATCAGCCCCAGCATTTT
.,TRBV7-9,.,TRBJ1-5,CASSERGTQPQHF,TGTGCCAGCAGCGAGCGGGGAACTCAGCCCCAGCATTTT
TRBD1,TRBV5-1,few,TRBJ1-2,CASSPWTGGRNYGYTF,TGCGCCAGCAGCCCTTGGACAGGGGGCAGGAACTATGGCTACACCTTC
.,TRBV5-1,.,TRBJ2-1,CASSLGQLYNEQFF,TGCGCCAGCAGCTTGGGACAACTGTACAATGAGCAGTTCTTC
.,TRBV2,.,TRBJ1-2,CASTPDGVYGYTF,TGTGCCAGCACCCCTGACGGGGTCTATGGCTACACCTTC
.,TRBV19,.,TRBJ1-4,CASSIQAYTNEKLFF,TGTGCCAGTAGTATTCAGGCTTACACCAATGAAAAACTGTTTTTT
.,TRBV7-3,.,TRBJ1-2,CASSPGGGAGYGYTF,TGTGCCAGCAGCCCTGGTGGGGGCGCAGGCTATGGCTACACCTTC
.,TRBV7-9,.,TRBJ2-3,CASSPRGRGGSDTQYF,TGTGCCAGCAGCCCAAGGGGGCGGGGAGGCTCAGATACGCAGTATTTT